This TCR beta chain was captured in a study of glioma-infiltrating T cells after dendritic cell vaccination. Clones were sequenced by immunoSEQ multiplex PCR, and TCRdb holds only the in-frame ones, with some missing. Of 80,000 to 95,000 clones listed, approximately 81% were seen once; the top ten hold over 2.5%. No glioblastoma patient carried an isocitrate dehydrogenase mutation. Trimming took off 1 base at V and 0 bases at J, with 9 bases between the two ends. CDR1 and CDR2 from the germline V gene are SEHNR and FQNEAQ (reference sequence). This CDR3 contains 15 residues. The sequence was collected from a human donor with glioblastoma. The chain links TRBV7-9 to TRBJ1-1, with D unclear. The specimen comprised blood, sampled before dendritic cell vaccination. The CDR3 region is CASSLGGAMNTEAFF. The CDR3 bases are TGTGCCAGCAGCTTAGGAGGAGCGATGAACACTGAAGCTTTCTTT.